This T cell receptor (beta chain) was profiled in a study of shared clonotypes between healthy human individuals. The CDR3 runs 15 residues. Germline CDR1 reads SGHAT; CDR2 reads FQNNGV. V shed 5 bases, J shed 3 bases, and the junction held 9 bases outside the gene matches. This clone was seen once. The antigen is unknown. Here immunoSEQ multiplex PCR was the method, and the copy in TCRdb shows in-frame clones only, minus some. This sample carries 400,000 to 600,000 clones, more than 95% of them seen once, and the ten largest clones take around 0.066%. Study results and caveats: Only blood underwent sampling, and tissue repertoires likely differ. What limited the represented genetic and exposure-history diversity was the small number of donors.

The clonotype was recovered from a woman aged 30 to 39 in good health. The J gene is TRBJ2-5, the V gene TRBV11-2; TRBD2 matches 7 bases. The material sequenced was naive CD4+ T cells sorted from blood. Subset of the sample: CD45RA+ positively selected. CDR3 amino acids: CASSERGLAEETQYF. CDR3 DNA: TGTGCCAGCAGCGAACGGGGCCTAGCGGAAGAGACCCAGTACTTC.